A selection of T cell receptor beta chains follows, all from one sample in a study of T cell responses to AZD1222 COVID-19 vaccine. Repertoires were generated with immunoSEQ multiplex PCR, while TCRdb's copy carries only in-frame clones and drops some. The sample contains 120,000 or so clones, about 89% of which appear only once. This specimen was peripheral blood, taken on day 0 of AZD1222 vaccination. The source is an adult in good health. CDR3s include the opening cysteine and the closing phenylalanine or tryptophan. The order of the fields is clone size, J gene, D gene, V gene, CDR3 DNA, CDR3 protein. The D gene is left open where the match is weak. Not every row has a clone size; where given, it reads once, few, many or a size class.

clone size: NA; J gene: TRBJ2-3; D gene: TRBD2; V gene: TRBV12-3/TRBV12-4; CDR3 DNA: TGTGCCACCAGGACTAGCGGCACAGATACGCAGTATTTT; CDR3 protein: CATRTSGTDTQYF
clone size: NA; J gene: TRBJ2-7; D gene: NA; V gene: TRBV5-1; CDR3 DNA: TGCGCCAGCACCCGTTCGACCTACGAGCAGTACTTC; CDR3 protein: CASTRSTYEQYF
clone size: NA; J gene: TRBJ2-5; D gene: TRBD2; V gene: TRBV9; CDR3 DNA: TGTGCCAGCAGCGTAGGGGGACTAGCGGGCGGGGAAGAGACCCAGTACTTC; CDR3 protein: CASSVGGLAGGEETQYF
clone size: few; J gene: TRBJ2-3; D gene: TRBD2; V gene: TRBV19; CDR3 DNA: TGTGCCAGTAGTCTCAGAGCGGGGTCGACCACAGATACGCAGTATTTT; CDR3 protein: CASSLRAGSTTDTQYF
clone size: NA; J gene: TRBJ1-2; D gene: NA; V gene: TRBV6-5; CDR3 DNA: TGTGCCAGCAGTTACTCGAGGACAGAATATGGCTACACCTTC; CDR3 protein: CASSYSRTEYGYTF
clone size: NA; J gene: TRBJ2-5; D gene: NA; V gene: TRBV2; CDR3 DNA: TGTGCCAGCAGTCCCGTAAGAGAGACCCAGTACTTC; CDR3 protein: CASSPVRETQYF
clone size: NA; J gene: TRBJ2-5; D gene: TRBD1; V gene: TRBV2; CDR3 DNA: TGTGCCAGCAGAGTACAGGGGGTCCAAGAGACCCAGTACTTC; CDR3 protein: CASRVQGVQETQYF
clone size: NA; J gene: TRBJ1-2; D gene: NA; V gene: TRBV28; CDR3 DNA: TGTGCCACCGAAGGGGGGAACTATGGCTACACCTTC; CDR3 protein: CATEGGNYGYTF
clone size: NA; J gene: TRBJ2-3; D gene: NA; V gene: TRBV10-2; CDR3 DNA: TGCGCCAGCAGTGAGTTTCCGAGGGCGGCGGGGGACAGGGATACGCAGTATTTT; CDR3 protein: CASSEFPRAAGDRDTQYF
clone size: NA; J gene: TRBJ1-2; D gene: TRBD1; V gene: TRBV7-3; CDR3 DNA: TGTGCCAGCAGTCTAGGACAGGGGAACTATGGCTACACCTTC; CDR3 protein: CASSLGQGNYGYTF
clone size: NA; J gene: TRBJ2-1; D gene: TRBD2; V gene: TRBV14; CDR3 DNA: TGTGCCAGCAGCCAAGTTTTTAGCGGGGGTCTCTGGAATGAGCAGTTCTTC; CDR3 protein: CASSQVFSGGLWNEQFF